The 29 T cell receptor beta chains presented below share a single source sample, sequenced in a study of blood T cell repertoires in COVID-19 (dated by TCRdb to between 2020 and 2021). The library was built by means of the immunoSEQ multiplex PCR assay. Held by TCRdb, this immuneACCESS table contains in-frame sequences only and omits some clones. Under half of the omission traces to an unresolved V gene where checked; the cause of the rest is unknown. The sample has roughly 34,000 clones on record, 75% to 85% of them singletons. Around 15% of the sample comes from the top ten. The specimen sequenced was peripheral blood. Receptors originate from a woman between 65 and 79 years old with acute or convalescent COVID-19.

The gene calls are TRBV6-5 and TRBJ2-7; the D is unclear. The CDR3 loop spans 13 amino acids. Trimming shortened V by 5 bases and J by 0 bases, and 8 bases separated the two germline ends. Germline V gene data show CDR1 as MNHEY and CDR2 as SVGAGI. CDR3 sequence: CASSRDTSYEQYF. For the CDR3, the DNA is TGTGCCAGCAGTCGAGACACCTCCTACGAGCAGTACTTC.

The V call is TRBV7-2, the J call TRBJ1-2; D is unclear. V lost 2 bases and J 7 bases, leaving 8 bases between the germline ends. CDR3 length equals 12 residues. From germline, CDR1 is SGHTA and CDR2 FQGNSA. For the CDR3, the DNA is TGTGCCAGCAGCTTAAACGCGGGTGGCTACACCTTC. Translating gives CASSLNAGGYTF. The full variable domain, with the rest looked up from reference TRBV7-2 and TRBJ1-2, is GAGVSQSPSNKVTEKGKDVELRCDPISGHTALYWYRQSLGQGLEFLIYFQGNSAPDKSGLPSDRFSAERTGGSVSTLTIQRTQQEDSAVYLCASSLNAGGYTFGSGTRLTVV.

This chain joins TRBV2 and TRBJ1-1; a weak D match, TRBD1 (6 bases). CDR1 and CDR2 from the germline V gene are SNHLY and FYNNEI. V was clipped by 3 bases and J by 7 bases, with 12 bases between them. The CDR3 runs to 13 residues. CDR3 DNA sequence: TGTGCCAGCAGTGACAGGGGCAGGTATGAAGCTTTCTTT. Encoded protein: CASSDRGRYEAFF.

This clone was picked up one time. The V and J genes are TRBV19 and TRBJ2-6; 7 bases align to TRBD2. This CDR3 has 17 amino acids. Germline lookup yields CDR1 LNHDA and CDR2 SQIVND (reference sequence). The trim removed 4 bases at V and 6 bases at J, leaving 12 bases unmatched. The CDR3 here is CASSTLSGGNEANVLTF. For the CDR3, the DNA is TGTGCCAGTAGTACCCTCTCGGGAGGTAACGAGGCCAACGTCCTGACTTTC.

The chain combines TRBV2 with TRBJ2-1, with 11 bases identical to TRBD1. Germline trimming cut 4 bases from V and 5 bases from J; bases unmatched to any gene: 13. The CDR3 has 18 residues. Germline CDR1 and CDR2: SNHLY and FYNNEI. In DNA, the CDR3 is TGTGCCAGCAGTGGAATTCCGGGACAGGGGGTGCGAAACAATGAGCAGTTCTTC. It specifies CASSGIPGQGVRNNEQFF.

This chain connects TRBV6-6 to TRBJ2-7; D is perhaps TRBD2 (5 bases). CDR1 MNHNY and CDR2 SVGAGI come from the germline V gene (reference sequence). V was pared by 5 bases and J by 4 bases, with 33 bases between. The CDR3 extends over 20 amino acids. The DNA for the CDR3 is TGTGCCAGCAGTCCCCCTTTGGGAGCGGCAAATCCTGCTTCGGTTTACGAGCAGTACTTC. It is translated as CASSPPLGAANPASVYEQYF.

This sequence joins TRBV27 and TRBJ2-3; TRBD2 might be the D (6 bases). CDR1 is MNHEY, CDR2 SMNVEV, per germline (reference sequence). Trimming pared 1 base from V and 4 bases from J, leaving 21 bases between. There are 18 residues in the CDR3. CDR3 bases: TGTGCCAGCAGTTTATGGTACGTCCCGACGGGGGTCCCAGATACGCAGTATTTT. This translates into CASSLWYVPTGVPDTQYF.

The gene calls are TRBV19 and TRBJ2-1; 12 bases map to TRBD2. Unmatched junction bases numbered 8, after V lost 5 bases and J lost 6 bases. Germline CDR1 reads LNHDA; CDR2 reads SQIVND (reference sequence). This CDR3 has 16 residues. The CDR3 here is CASSPSGRANVNEQFF. The CDR3 nucleotides are TGTGCCAGTAGTCCTAGCGGGAGGGCCAACGTCAATGAGCAGTTCTTC.

V gene TRBV7-9 combines with J gene TRBJ1-4; 7 bases agree with TRBD1. The trim removed 5 bases at V and 5 bases at J, leaving 8 bases unmatched. Germline V gives CDR1 SEHNR, CDR2 FQNEAQ (reference sequence). This CDR3 has 15 amino acids. The CDR3 reads CASSPGSRGNEKLFF. DNA of the CDR3: TGTGCCAGCAGCCCGGGGAGCAGGGGGAATGAAAAACTGTTTTTT.

The chain joins TRBV14 to TRBJ2-7, with TRBD1 matching 7 bases. The V gene end was trimmed by 0 bases and the J gene end by 3 bases; junction bases not matched to a gene: 8. Germline CDR1 is SGHDN and CDR2 is FVKESK. The CDR3 contains 16 residues. Written as DNA, the CDR3 is TGTGCCAGCAGCCAAGATGGGGACAGTGGGTTCTACGAGCAGTACTTC. Its protein is CASSQDGDSGFYEQYF.

The chain joins TRBV29-1 to TRBJ2-3; weak D call: TRBD2 (6 bases). Per germline, CDR1 SQVTM and CDR2 ANQGSEA. Trimming removed 7 bases at V and 2 bases at J, with 13 bases between. The CDR3 loop spans 13 amino acids. The CDR3 DNA reads as TGCAGCGCGCGGGATAGTACCACAGATACGCAGTATTTT. This encodes CSARDSTTDTQYF.

This clone showed up just a few times. CDR3 sequence reads: CASSGPEGYEQYF. The CDR3 region has the DNA TGTGCCAGCAGCGGACCAGAGGGCTACGAGCAGTACTTC. The chain joins TRBV14 to TRBJ2-7, with a possible D match to TRBD2 (5 bases). CDR1 and CDR2 (germline): SGHDN, FVKESK. Trimming stripped 5 bases from V and 3 bases from J, with 11 bases between. CDR3 length equals 13 residues.

The chain is built from TRBV27 and TRBJ2-3; 9 bases are a match to TRBD1. This CDR3 has 16 residues. Per the germline V gene, CDR1 is MNHEY and CDR2 is SMNVEV (reference sequence). Losses at the gene ends were 5 bases for V and 4 bases for J; bases not matched to a gene: 10. The chain's CDR3 is CASSSRRTGAPDTQYF. DNA for the CDR3: TGTGCCAGCAGTAGCCGGCGGACAGGGGCCCCAGATACGCAGTATTTT.

The rearrangement joins TRBV9 to TRBJ2-7; D might be TRBD2 (5 bases). In germline, CDR1 is SGDLS, CDR2 YYNGEE. Trimming removed 4 bases from V and 2 bases from J, with 16 bases in between. This CDR3 region has 15 residues. CDR3 residues: CASSPHLGVAYEQYF. The DNA of the CDR3 is TGTGCCAGCAGCCCTCACCTCGGGGTTGCCTACGAGCAGTACTTC. The full variable domain, its missing parts supplied by reference TRBV9 and TRBJ2-7, is DSGVTQTPKHLITATGQRVTLRCSPRSGDLSVYWYQQSLDQGLQFLIQYYNGEERAKGNILERFSAQQFPDLHSELNLSSLELGDSALYFCASSPHLGVAYEQYFGPGTRLTVT.

This chain links TRBV7-9 with TRBJ1-1, with D tentatively TRBD1 (5 bases). CDR3 length: 13 residues. Germline CDR1 SEHNR, CDR2 FQNEAQ (reference sequence). V lost 2 bases and J 6 bases, leaving 10 bases between the germline ends. The CDR3 spells CASSLIGVAEAFF. CDR3 nucleotides: TGTGCCAGCAGCTTAATAGGGGTCGCTGAAGCTTTCTTT.

This clone came up a few times. The rearrangement uses TRBV5-1 and TRBJ2-7, with D maybe TRBD1 (5 bases). The CDR3 has 11 amino acids. Germline V CDR1 and CDR2: SGHRS, YFSETQ. Trimming pared 3 bases from V and 6 bases from J, leaving 7 bases between. The CDR3 is CASSWGGEQYF. CDR3 in DNA: TGCGCCAGCAGCTGGGGCGGCGAGCAGTACTTC.

The chain combines TRBV19 with TRBJ1-2, with 10 bases matching TRBD1. Germline CDR1 is LNHDA and CDR2 is SQIVND (reference sequence). V was clipped by 5 bases and J by 6 bases; unmatched bases: 9. The CDR3 covers 15 residues. Written as DNA, the CDR3 is TGTGCCAGTAGTTTCTCGGGACAGGGGAGGCATGGCTACACCTTC. Amino acids: CASSFSGQGRHGYTF.

The V and J genes are TRBV6-5 and TRBJ2-2, with 14 bases identical to TRBD2. The germline V gene has CDR1 MNHEY and CDR2 SVGAGI. This CDR3 is 15 amino acids long. The V and J ends lost 7 bases and 6 bases, in that order; junction bases with no gene match: 4. CDR3 sequence: CASNPGLAGAGELFF. The CDR3 region has the DNA TGTGCCAGCAATCCGGGACTAGCGGGGGCCGGGGAGCTGTTTTTT.

This clone turned up a few times. The chain has TRBV2 and TRBJ2-7, with a possible D match to TRBD1 (5 bases). Germline CDR1 and CDR2: SNHLY and FYNNEI. V lost 2 bases and J lost 0, with 14 bases in between. The CDR3 loop spans 16 amino acids. CDR3 nucleotide sequence: TGTGCCAGCAGTGAACTTGACAGAACTCCCTCCTACGAGCAGTACTTC. The encoded protein is CASSELDRTPSYEQYF.

This clone has a handful of counts. This rearrangement joins TRBV6-6 to TRBJ1-1; 7 bases line up with TRBD1. The CDR3 covers 15 residues. Germline CDR1 reads MNHNY; CDR2 reads SVGAGI (reference sequence). V lost 7 bases to trimming and J lost 5 bases; unmatched junction nucleotides: 13. This CDR3 reads CASTPYRGGSTEAFF. CDR3 sequence (DNA): TGTGCCAGCACCCCCTACAGGGGCGGTTCTACTGAAGCTTTCTTT.

The V gene is TRBV4-2, the J gene TRBJ1-2; D not resolved. In germline, CDR1 is LGHNA, CDR2 YNFKEQ. The CDR3 covers 14 residues. Trimming removed 1 base at V and 3 bases at J, with 9 bases between. CDR3 in amino acids: CASSQGAGDYGYTF. In DNA, the CDR3 is TGTGCCAGCAGCCAAGGCGCGGGTGACTATGGCTACACCTTC.

The CDR3 region is CASSPRRLASYEQYF. CDR3 bases: TGTGCCAGCAGCCCCCGTAGGCTAGCGTCCTACGAGCAGTACTTC. The chain employs TRBV3-1 (or the pseudogene TRBV3-2) and TRBJ2-7; D perhaps matches TRBD2 (6 bases). The CDR3 totals 15 residues. V lost 4 bases and J 1 base, leaving 14 bases between the germline ends. Germline values: CDR1 LGHDT, CDR2 YNNKEL (reference sequence).

This chain uses TRBV7-9 with TRBJ1-2, with 8 positions matching TRBD1. This CDR3 is built from 15 residues. Per germline, CDR1 SEHNR and CDR2 FQNEAQ (reference sequence). V gave up 4 bases and J gave up 4 bases; unmatched junction bases: 8. CDR3 loop: CASSWDRRGSYGYTF. CDR3 nucleotides: TGTGCCAGCAGCTGGGACAGGAGGGGCTCCTATGGCTACACCTTC.

This clone was counted only a few times. The V and J genes are TRBV25-1 and TRBJ2-3, with 10 bases matching TRBD1. CDR1 MGHDK and CDR2 SYGVNS come from the germline V gene. The ends lost 3 bases at V and 5 bases at J; junction bases unmatched: 2. The CDR3 is 14 residues long. The CDR3 protein is CASSDRTGGDTQYF. CDR3 nucleotides: TGTGCCAGCAGTGATCGGACAGGGGGAGATACGCAGTATTTT.

The chain has TRBV6-4 and TRBJ1-5; D remains ambiguous. The germline V gene has CDR1 MRHNA and CDR2 SNTAGT. Trimming stripped 3 bases from V and 7 bases from J, with 10 bases between. This CDR3 region has 13 residues. The CDR3: CASSEREGQPQHF. The CDR3 bases are TGTGCCAGCAGTGAACGGGAAGGGCAGCCCCAGCATTTT.

V gene TRBV18 combines with J gene TRBJ1-2; 7 nucleotides match TRBD1. Germline CDR1 reads KGHSH; CDR2 reads LQKENI. The CDR3 runs 15 residues. J gave up 4 bases and V 2 bases, and 7 bases lay outside the gene matches. This CDR3 reads CASSPGPQGSYGYTF. The DNA for the CDR3 is TGTGCCAGCTCACCAGGGCCACAGGGGTCCTATGGCTACACCTTC.

The chain employs TRBV6-5 and TRBJ2-2; 7 positions agree with TRBD1. The V segment lost 6 bases and the J segment 5 bases; nucleotides outside the gene matches: 9. Germline V CDR1 and CDR2: MNHEY, SVGAGI. The CDR3 spans 15 residues. The CDR3 loop reads CASRETGYGTGELFF. CDR3 sequence (DNA): TGTGCCAGCAGGGAGACAGGGTATGGGACCGGGGAGCTGTTTTTT.

J is TRBJ1-4 and V is TRBV6-1; D ambiguous. The ends were cut back, 1 base at V and 3 bases at J, with 6 bases in the middle. CDR3 size: 14 residues. Germline lookup yields CDR1 MNHNS and CDR2 SASEGT. In DNA, the CDR3 is TGTGCCAGCAGTGAAGGGAGGGCTAATGAAAAACTGTTTTTT. Translated: CASSEGRANEKLFF.

This chain joins TRBV24-1 and TRBJ1-2; a possible D gene is TRBD1 (6 bases). CDR3 length equals 13 residues. In germline, CDR1 is KGHDR, CDR2 SFDVKD. The ends were cut back, 5 bases at V and 10 bases at J, with 16 bases in the middle. In DNA form, the CDR3 reads TGTGCCACCAGTGGCGCCGGGGGGCGCGACTACACCTTC. Translated, it gives CATSGAGGRDYTF.